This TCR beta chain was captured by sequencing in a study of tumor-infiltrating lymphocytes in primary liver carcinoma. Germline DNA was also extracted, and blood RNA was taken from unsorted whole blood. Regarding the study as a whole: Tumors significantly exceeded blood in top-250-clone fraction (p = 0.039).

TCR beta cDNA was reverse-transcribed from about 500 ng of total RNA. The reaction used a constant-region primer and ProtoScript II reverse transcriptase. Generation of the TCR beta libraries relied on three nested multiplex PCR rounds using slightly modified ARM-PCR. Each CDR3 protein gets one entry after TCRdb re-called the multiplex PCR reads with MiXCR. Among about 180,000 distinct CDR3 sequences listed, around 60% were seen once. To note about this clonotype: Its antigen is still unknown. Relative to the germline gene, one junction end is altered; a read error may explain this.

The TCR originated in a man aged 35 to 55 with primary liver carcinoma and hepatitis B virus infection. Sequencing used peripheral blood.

For the CDR3, the DNA is TGTGCCAGCAGTGCGCCAGGGAACACTGAGGCTTTCTTT. This gives the protein CASSAPGNTEAFF. The chain links TRBV28 to TRBJ1-1; weak D call: TRBD1 (5 bases). The CDR3 totals 13 residues. Germline CDR1 and CDR2: MDHEN and SYDVKM.